This T cell receptor (beta chain) is drawn from a study of T cells after yellow fever vaccination. Study observations and caveats: Clonotype sharing between CD4 and CD8 compartments was small. At around 95% for CD4 and around 91% for CD8, most primary-vaccination clones showed up again after the booster.

Production of TCR cDNA was by 5'RACE template switching, which also added a universal primer site and UMIs. MiXCR was run by TCRdb on the 5' RACE reads, yielding one entry per CDR3 protein. The sample shows some 350,000 distinct CDR3 sequences, about 4% of them seen only once. Germline values: CDR1 SEHNR, CDR2 FQNEAQ (reference sequence). V gave up 4 bases and J gave up 3 bases; unmatched junction bases: 10. This CDR3 is built from 16 residues. This clonotype has more than one count but fewer than ten. Its antigen is not identified. The material sequenced was PBMCs, taken 5 days after the yellow fever booster vaccination. This TCR was recovered from a man aged 18 to 29 who received the YFV17D yellow fever vaccine. The chain uses TRBV7-9 and TRBJ2-3, with 7 bases identical to TRBD1. The CDR3 reads CASSSWGTGATDTQYF. For the CDR3, the DNA is TGTGCCAGCAGCTCCTGGGGCACAGGGGCGACAGATACGCAGTATTTT.